These 24 T cell receptor beta chains came from one sample sequenced in a study of post-analysis software for immune sequencing data. The study's findings and limits: A few TRBV segments occurring more often in patients than controls included TRBV5-6, TRBV5-1 and TRBV20-1.

The antigens of these receptors remain unknown. TCR beta cDNA libraries had unique molecular identifiers. TCRdb itself ran the PCR reads through MiXCR, one entry per CDR3 protein. The sample yields approximately 730,000 distinct CDR3 sequences, approximately 30% seen once. Sequencing was carried out using blood. The receptors originated from a girl aged 5 to 17 with multiple sclerosis.

This clonotype came up a few times. In DNA form, the CDR3 reads TGCGCCAGCAGCTTGGGACAGGGTCGAAATTCACCCCTCCACTTT. As protein: CASSLGQGRNSPLHF. The V and J genes are TRBV5-1 and TRBJ1-6, with 7 nucleotides matching TRBD1. CDR3 length: 15 residues. V was clipped by 0 bases and J by 7 bases; unmatched bases: 4. The V gene's germline CDR1 is SGHRS and CDR2 YFSETQ.

The J gene is TRBJ1-1, the V gene TRBV5-6; 8 bases match TRBD1. CDR3 length equals 14 residues. With 4 bases clipped from V and 4 bases from J, the junction kept 6 bases outside the gene matches. CDR1 and CDR2 (germline): SGHDT, YYEEEE. CDR3 loop: CASSNTGGGTEAFF. As DNA, the CDR3 is TGTGCCAGCAGCAATACAGGGGGAGGCACTGAAGCTTTCTTT.

The rearrangement links TRBV7-2 to TRBJ2-6; TRBD1 matches at 11 bases. The CDR3 has 17 amino acids. Germline loops: CDR1 SGHTA, CDR2 FQGNSA. After removal of 6 bases from V and 0 bases from J, the junction contained 4 bases not matched to a gene. The CDR3 region has the DNA TGTGCCAGCAGGCCGGGACAGGGGGTCTCTGGGGCCAACGTCCTGACTTTC. Amino acid sequence: CASRPGQGVSGANVLTF.

The chain uses TRBV29-1 and TRBJ2-3; the D call may be TRBD1 or TRBD2 (5 bases each). The CDR3 spans 15 residues. V was cut by 3 bases and J by 2 bases, with 15 bases left in between. Germline V CDR1 and CDR2: SQVTM, ANQGSEA. The CDR3 sequence is CSVDGGNPNTDTQYF. DNA of the CDR3: TGCAGCGTTGATGGGGGAAATCCCAACACAGATACGCAGTATTTT.

This chain joins TRBV7-9 and TRBJ1-6, with D possibly matching TRBD1 (6 bases). CDR1 and CDR2 from the germline V gene are SEHNR and FQNEAQ (reference sequence). V gave up 6 bases and J gave up 7 bases, with 13 bases separating them. The CDR3 consists of 14 residues. The CDR3 region has the DNA TGTGCCAGCAGGACCACAGGGACCAATTCACCCCTCCACTTT. This sequence encodes CASRTTGTNSPLHF.

This clonotype was counted a few times. CDR3 sequence (DNA): TGCAGTGCTAGAGCGGGGACGAGCCTTAATGAAAAACTGTTTTTT. It specifies CSARAGTSLNEKLFF. The rearrangement links TRBV20-1 to TRBJ1-4; tentative D call: TRBD1 (5 bases). The ends were cut back, 1 base at V and 4 bases at J, with 13 bases in the middle. Germline-derived CDR1 and CDR2 are DFQATT and SNEGSKA (reference sequence). The CDR3 consists of 15 residues.

This clonotype has just a few counts. V usage is TRBV27 and J usage is TRBJ2-7; tentatively, D is TRBD1 or TRBD2 (7 bases each). Germline assignment: CDR1 MNHEY and CDR2 SMNVEV (reference sequence). V was shortened by 4 bases and J by 6 bases, with 16 bases between the two germline ends. The CDR3 is 14 amino acids. CDR3 DNA: TGTGCCAGCAGTTCCCAGGGGGGGATGGGCGAGCAGTACTTC. Translated, it gives CASSSQGGMGEQYF.

The chain couples TRBV10-3 to TRBJ1-1; unclear D gene. This CDR3 is built from 12 residues. Germline V CDR1 and CDR2: ENHRY, SYGVKD. Deletions cut 0 bases from V and 7 bases from J, with 6 bases between. In DNA form, the CDR3 reads TGTGCCATCAGTGAGTCGTCCGTTGAAGCTTTCTTT. This codes for CAISESSVEAFF.

The rearrangement joins TRBV9 to TRBJ2-7, with 9 bases lining up with TRBD2. J lost 6 bases, V lost 2 bases, and 3 bases had no gene match. The CDR3 runs 13 residues. Germline V gene sequence: CDR1 SGDLS, CDR2 YYNGEE. This CDR3 reads CASSVTTSGEQYF. CDR3 sequence (DNA): TGTGCCAGCAGCGTGACGACTAGCGGCGAGCAGTACTTC.

This clonotype was seen more than once but under ten times. The chain is built from TRBV6-6 and TRBJ1-5; D unresolved. The germline CDR1 and CDR2 sequences are MNHNY and SVGAGI (reference sequence). V lost 10 bases to trimming and J lost 4 bases, with 17 bases between them. The length of the CDR3 is 14 residues. The DNA of the CDR3 is TGTGCCACCAATCAACCCGGGGAAAATCAGCCCCAGCATTTT. Its protein product is CATNQPGENQPQHF.

The V call is TRBV7-8, the J call TRBJ2-7; 8 nucleotides line up with TRBD2. Germline V gene data show CDR1 as SGHVS and CDR2 as FQNEAQ. Trimming took 4 bases from V and 3 from J; bases not matched to a gene: 5. The CDR3 has 14 residues. The CDR3 DNA reads TGTGCCAGCAGCTCCAGCGGGAGTCGCTACGAGCAGTACTTC. Its translation: CASSSSGSRYEQYF.

With respect to this clonotype: A read error is possible here, since a much larger clone lies one base away. V is TRBV20-1 and J is TRBJ1-1; the D is unclear. The germline V and J ends were trimmed by 6 bases and 3 bases, with 11 bases remaining between them. CDR3 size: 12 residues. Germline CDR1 and CDR2: DFQATT and SNEGSKA (reference sequence). The CDR3 reads CSASQTYTEAFF. Written as DNA, the CDR3 is TGCAGTGCCTCCCAAACCTACACTGAAGCTTTCTTT.

DNA for the CDR3: TGCAGTGCTAGAGCGTCAGGGAGGGTGGAGACCCAGTACTTC. Its translation: CSARASGRVETQYF. The V and J genes are TRBV20-1 and TRBJ2-5, with 7 bases that match TRBD2. CDR1 is DFQATT, CDR2 SNEGSKA, per germline (reference sequence). The CDR3 contains 14 residues. V was clipped by 1 base and J by 5 bases; unmatched bases: 7.

Concerning this clonotype itself: One end of the junction does not line up with germline, which may come from a read error. The chain uses TRBV6-6 and TRBJ2-1; D gene unclear. The CDR3 length is 13 residues. Germline V lookup: CDR1 MNHNY, CDR2 SVGAGI (reference sequence). The chain's CDR3 is CASSGVAYNGQFF. The CDR3, as DNA: TGTGCCAGCAGTGGAGTCGCCTACAATGGGCAGTTCTTC.

This chain uses TRBV7-2 with TRBJ2-1; D possibly corresponds to TRBD2 (7 bases). Between the trimmed V and J ends, which lost 4 bases and 5 bases, there was a span of 18 bases. The V gene's germline CDR1 is SGHTA and CDR2 FQGNSA. The CDR3 is 16 amino acids. CDR3 DNA: TGTGCCAGCAGCTCCAGGAGGGGGGGGCCAAACAATGAGCAGTTCTTC. It encodes CASSSRRGGPNNEQFF. Drawing the rest from reference TRBV7-2 and TRBJ2-1, the complete variable domain is GAGVSQSPSNKVTEKGKDVELRCDPISGHTALYWYRQSLGQGLEFLIYFQGNSAPDKSGLPSDRFSAERTGGSVSTLTIQRTQQEDSAVYLCASSSRRGGPNNEQFFGPGTRLTVL.

Only a few counts were recorded for this clonotype. This rearrangement joins TRBV5-1 to TRBJ2-3, with unresolved D. There are 15 residues in the CDR3. V was trimmed by 0 bases and J by 3 bases, leaving 11 bases between them. Germline-derived CDR1 and CDR2 are SGHRS and YFSETQ. CDR3 bases: TGCGCCAGCAGCTTGGAGGCGCTAGAAACAGATACGCAGTATTTT. It specifies CASSLEALETDTQYF.

As for this clonotype: One junction end disagrees with the germline gene, perhaps due to a read error. The chain links TRBV20-1 to TRBJ2-4; possibly TRBD2 for D (6 bases). The germline V gene encodes CDR1 DFQATT and CDR2 SNEGSKA (reference sequence). The CDR3 has 18 amino acids. CDR3 in DNA: TGCAGTGCTAGAGGCCCTTCCGGGGCGGGGCTAGCCAAAAACATTCTGTACTTC. Its translation: CSARGPSGAGLAKNILYF.

The rearrangement joins TRBV7-2 to TRBJ2-4, with a weak D call TRBD2 (6 bases). The last part of the DNA fits TRBJ2-7 better; the J call may be wrong. CDR1 is SGHTA and CDR2 is FQGNSA in the germline V gene. The CDR3 is 15 residues long. CDR3 in amino acids: CASSLGGGDHYEQYF. The CDR3 DNA reads as TGTGCCAGCAGCTTAGGCGGCGGGGATCACTACGAGCAGTACTTC.

This clonotype has a handful of counts. This chain connects TRBV5-1 to TRBJ2-3; D gene uncertain. The CDR3 length is 16 residues. Trimming cost V 2 bases and J 1 base, with 14 bases left between them. Germline V gives CDR1 SGHRS, CDR2 YFSETQ. The CDR3, as DNA: TGCGCCAGCAGCTTAGGCAGACCCGCCCGCACAGATACGCAGTATTTT. Its protein is CASSLGRPARTDTQYF.

On this clonotype: One junction end disagrees with the germline gene, perhaps due to a read error. The chain uses TRBV29-1 and TRBJ2-7; 9 bases line up with TRBD1. This CDR3 has 14 amino acids. The germline gives CDR1 SQVTM, CDR2 ANQGSEA. This chain's CDR3 is CSVFGQGSSHEQYF. Written as DNA, the CDR3 is TGCAGCGTTTTTGGACAGGGGTCCTCCCACGAGCAGTACTTC.

This CDR3 reads CASSEPTPGQGVNEQYF. The CDR3 nucleotides read TGTGCCAGCAGTGAGCCTACACCGGGACAGGGGGTGAACGAGCAGTACTTC. V is TRBV6-1 and J is TRBJ2-4; 11 bases match TRBD1. The tail of the sequence fits TRBJ2-7 better, so the J call may be wrong. This CDR3 spans 17 amino acids. Germline CDR1 and CDR2: MNHNS and SASEGT.

This clonotype was detected only a few times. Written as DNA, the CDR3 is TGCGCCAGCAGTGAGTCTAGCGGGAGGTTATACAATGAGCAGTTCTTC. Translation: CASSESSGRLYNEQFF. The chain couples TRBV10-2 to TRBJ2-1; 10 bases map to TRBD2. The germline gives CDR1 WSHSY, CDR2 SAAADI. The CDR3 has 16 amino acids. With V trimmed by 0 bases and J by 4 bases, 3 bases remained unmatched.

This rearrangement joins TRBV6-2 or TRBV6-3 to TRBJ1-2, with D uncertain. The germline gives CDR1 MNHEY, CDR2 SVGEGT. V was cut by 0 bases and J by 2 bases, with 13 bases left in between. The CDR3 sequence is 16 residues long. CDR3 DNA sequence: TGTGCCAGCAGTTACTCGATCGCCGGCACCAACTATGGCTACACCTTC. This encodes CASSYSIAGTNYGYTF.

This clonotype was seen once. The J gene is TRBJ1-5, the V gene TRBV2, with 11 bases lining up with TRBD1. This CDR3 comprises 15 residues. The germline V gene encodes CDR1 SNHLY and CDR2 FYNNEI. V was clipped by 6 bases and J by 6 bases; unmatched bases: 7. Here the CDR3 DNA reads TGTGCCAGCAGAGGACAGGGGGCTCAAGTTCAGCCCCAGCATTTT. Its translation is CASRGQGAQVQPQHF.